This TCR beta chain emerged from a study of blood T cell repertoires in COVID-19. Study-wide context: The study drew acute and convalescent COVID-19 samples from the United States, Italy and Spain. PBMCs, B-cell-depleted T cells, or T cells were the source of the cDNA or gDNA that made up the material.

The CDR3 spans 13 residues. The V gene lost 3 bases and the J gene lost 2 bases, with 7 bases spanning the gap. Germline V gene data show CDR1 as KGHSH and CDR2 as LQKENI. Per the original methods: It was from reference gene primer amplification that nucleated cell counts were estimated. The method was immunoSEQ multiplex PCR; TCRdb's version includes in-frame clones alone and lacks a portion of them. V and J calls plus clone size are reproduced from that table; the DNA served to infer D and trimming. The sample records approximately 360,000 clones, about 90% being singletons. Concerning this clone itself: Additional DNA sequences in this sample encode the identical CDR3.

Sequenced input: peripheral blood. This chain links TRBV18 with TRBJ2-5; possibly TRBD1 for D (6 bases). This clonotype originated in a man aged 35-49 years with acute or convalescent COVID-19. CDR3: CASSPGTQETQYF. In nucleotides, the CDR3 is TGTGCCAGCTCACCCGGGACACAAGAGACCCAGTACTTC.